Shown below are 30 T cell receptor beta chains from a single sample sequenced in a study of blood T cell repertoires in COVID-19. Data came from immunoSEQ multiplex PCR; TCRdb stores just in-frame clones and leaves some out. The sample has roughly 100,000 clones, roughly 87% seen once. The source material was peripheral blood. The receptors originated from a human donor in a cohort sampled during active COVID-19.

V and J are TRBV19 and TRBJ2-2; tentatively, D is TRBD2 (5 bases). Germline values: CDR1 LNHDA, CDR2 SQIVND (reference sequence). The CDR3 length is 12 residues. The chain's CDR3 is CGSRRATGELFF. CDR3 DNA sequence: TGTGGAAGTCGGCGGGCCACCGGGGAGCTGTTTTTT.

This clone was counted at least ten times. V usage is TRBV14 and J usage is TRBJ2-7; a possible D gene is TRBD1 (6 bases). The CDR3 has 13 residues. Trimming stripped 5 bases from V and 6 bases from J, with 14 bases between. Germline CDR1 and CDR2: SGHDN and FVKESK. The CDR3 sequence: CASSRNRDGEQYF. The DNA of the CDR3 is TGTGCCAGCAGCAGAAACAGGGACGGCGAGCAGTACTTC.

This CDR3 reads CASSLGDRNTGELFF. The CDR3 DNA reads as TGTGCCAGCAGCTTAGGAGACCGGAACACCGGGGAGCTGTTTTTT. This chain links TRBV5-4 with TRBJ2-2; D not resolved. The germline V gene has CDR1 SGHNT and CDR2 YYREEE (reference sequence). Trimming cost V 2 bases and J 1 base, with 9 bases left between them. This CDR3 has 15 residues. The variable domain in full, completed from reference TRBV5-4 and TRBJ2-2, reads ETGVTQSPTHLIKTRGQQVTLRCSSQSGHNTVSWYQQALGQGPQFIFQYYREEENGRGNFPPRFSGLQFPNYSSELNVNALELDDSALYLCASSLGDRNTGELFFGEGSRLTVL.

This clone was detected once. The chain has TRBV20-1 and TRBJ2-3; D is unresolved. V dropped 6 bases and J dropped 0 bases, with 4 bases sitting between them. CDR3 length: 11 residues. In germline, CDR1 is DFQATT, CDR2 SNEGSKA (reference sequence). The CDR3 sequence is CSAYSTDTQYF. DNA of the CDR3: TGCAGTGCGTATAGCACAGATACGCAGTATTTT.

The chain employs TRBV19 and TRBJ1-2; a weak D match, TRBD1 (5 bases). V gave up 1 base and J gave up 5 bases, with 11 bases separating them. The CDR3 spans 14 residues. Germline V gene lookup returns CDR1 LNHDA and CDR2 SQIVND (reference sequence). The CDR3 protein is CASSIGRQTYGYTF. CDR3 sequence (DNA): TGTGCCAGTAGTATAGGTAGACAGACTTATGGCTACACCTTC.

The rearrangement links TRBV4-1 to TRBJ1-6; D is unclear. The CDR3 loop spans 20 amino acids. CDR1 is MGHRA and CDR2 is YSYEKL in the germline V gene. V was pared by 2 bases and J by 8 bases, with 28 bases between. CDR3 protein: CASSQFPSNYNKISYSPLHF. Written as DNA, the CDR3 is TGCGCCAGCAGCCAATTCCCCTCAAATTATAACAAGATTTCTTATTCACCCCTCCACTTT.

The chain links TRBV18 to TRBJ1-4, with 8 bases that match TRBD1. The V and J ends lost 4 bases and 7 bases, in that order; junction bases with no gene match: 8. The CDR3 is 15 amino acids. Germline values: CDR1 KGHSH, CDR2 LQKENI. CDR3 bases: TGTGCCAGCTCACTACGACAGGGGATGGGTGAAAAACTGTTTTTT. It translates to CASSLRQGMGEKLFF.

The rearrangement links TRBV2 to TRBJ1-6; no firm D call. The CDR3 covers 13 residues. The V and J ends lost 6 bases and 6 bases respectively, with 9 bases between them. Germline V gene sequence: CDR1 SNHLY, CDR2 FYNNEI. Here the CDR3 DNA reads TGTGCCAGCAGCGAGGGAATTAATTCACCCCTCCACTTT. This encodes CASSEGINSPLHF.

V and J are TRBV28 and TRBJ2-7, with D tentatively TRBD2 (6 bases). The length of the CDR3 is 15 residues. Trimming removed 0 bases from V and 3 bases from J, with 12 bases in between. Germline V CDR1 and CDR2: MDHEN, SYDVKM. The CDR3 DNA is TGTGCCAGCAGTTTATGGGGGCAGACTAGCTACGAGCAGTACTTC. It codes for CASSLWGQTSYEQYF.

The gene calls are TRBV5-1 and TRBJ1-1; no definite D call. The CDR3 is 17 residues long. The germline V gene has CDR1 SGHRS and CDR2 YFSETQ. The V gene lost 0 bases and the J gene lost 3 bases, with 18 bases spanning the gap. The CDR3 spells CASSLAGVLGVDTEAFF. The CDR3 DNA is TGCGCCAGCAGCTTGGCCGGGGTGCTCGGGGTGGACACTGAAGCTTTCTTT.

The CDR3 loop is CASSITSGVVFEAFF. DNA for the CDR3: TGTGCCAGCAGCATTACGTCGGGGGTCGTTTTTGAAGCTTTCTTT. The rearrangement joins TRBV6-5 to TRBJ1-1; the D gene is possibly TRBD1 (5 bases). Germline V gene data show CDR1 as MNHEY and CDR2 as SVGAGI. With 6 bases removed from V and 7 bases from J, the gap between germline ends came to 21 bases. This CDR3 contains 15 residues.

This rearrangement joins TRBV9 to TRBJ2-7, with 8 positions matching TRBD2. The CDR3 has 15 amino acids. V shed 0 bases and J 5 bases; nucleotides not matched to a gene: 7. Germline values: CDR1 SGDLS, CDR2 YYNGEE. CDR3: CASSVAGAGANEQYF. In DNA, the CDR3 is TGTGCCAGCAGCGTAGCTGGAGCGGGGGCTAACGAGCAGTACTTC.

The chain recombines TRBV19 with TRBJ2-7; 10 nucleotides match TRBD1. Germline CDR1 and CDR2: LNHDA and SQIVND (reference sequence). The CDR3 length is 15 residues. Unmatched junction bases numbered 8, after V lost 5 bases and J lost 4 bases. The CDR3 spells CASSVTGTGVYEQYF. In DNA form, the CDR3 reads TGTGCCAGTAGTGTAACCGGGACAGGGGTTTACGAGCAGTACTTC.

A note on this clone: A read error may account for a junction end that differs from germline. The rearrangement uses TRBV6-1 and TRBJ2-5, with D perhaps TRBD1 (6 bases). The CDR3 totals 14 residues. Germline CDR1 is MNHNS and CDR2 is SASEGT. Written as DNA, the CDR3 is TGTGCCAGCAGGGAAGACAGGAGACAAGAGACCCAGTACTTC. Protein sequence: CASREDRRQETQYF.

V and J are TRBV7-3 and TRBJ2-3; the D gene is possibly TRBD1 (7 bases). Germline CDR1 and CDR2: SGHTA and FQGTGA. The CDR3 length is 15 residues. The V gene lost 2 bases and the J gene lost 2 bases, with 11 bases spanning the gap. The CDR3 sequence is CASSLGRGATDTQYF. The CDR3 DNA is TGTGCCAGCAGCTTAGGCAGGGGGGCCACAGATACGCAGTATTTT.

CDR3 protein: CSASSGGGRTGELFF. CDR3 coding DNA: TGCAGTGCTAGTTCGGGCGGGGGGCGCACCGGGGAGCTGTTTTTT. The V call is TRBV20-1, the J call TRBJ2-2; 8 bases agree with TRBD2. V lost 3 bases and J lost 4; bases outside the gene matches: 7. The CDR3 is 15 amino acids. The germline CDR1 and CDR2 sequences are DFQATT and SNEGSKA (reference sequence).

This clone has just a few counts. The rearrangement joins TRBV7-2 to TRBJ2-7, with D tentatively TRBD1 (5 bases). The CDR3 sequence is 15 residues long. V lost 5 bases and J lost 2, with 16 bases in between. The germline gives CDR1 SGHTA, CDR2 FQGNSA. For the CDR3, the DNA is TGTGCCAGCAGCCCCCGGAAGACAGTTCCCTACGAGCAGTACTTC. Protein product: CASSPRKTVPYEQYF. Looking up the rest from reference TRBV7-2 and TRBJ2-7 gives the full variable domain: GAGVSQSPSNKVTEKGKDVELRCDPISGHTALYWYRQSLGQGLEFLIYFQGNSAPDKSGLPSDRFSAERTGGSVSTLTIQRTQQEDSAVYLCASSPRKTVPYEQYFGPGTRLTVT.

The chain couples TRBV2 to TRBJ1-5; D might be TRBD1 (5 bases). Trimming took off 6 bases at V and 3 bases at J, with 9 bases between the two ends. The CDR3 extends over 13 amino acids. Germline CDR1 is SNHLY and CDR2 is FYNNEI. In DNA form, the CDR3 reads TGTGCCAGCAGATCGACAGTCAATCAGCCCCAGCATTTT. This encodes CASRSTVNQPQHF.

The chain carries TRBV4-1 and TRBJ2-1, with 14 bases fitting TRBD2. V lost 6 bases, J lost 5 bases, and 3 bases stayed unmatched. CDR3 length equals 15 residues. The germline CDR1 and CDR2 sequences are MGHRA and YSYEKL. The CDR3 DNA reads as TGCGCCAGCAGATCGGGACTAGCGGGAGACAATGAGCAGTTCTTC. As protein: CASRSGLAGDNEQFF.

This chain connects TRBV3-1 (or the pseudogene TRBV3-2) to TRBJ2-7; D is unclear. The CDR3 loop spans 13 amino acids. The V end lost 4 bases, the J end lost 6 bases, and 13 bases lay between the germline ends. Germline V gene data show CDR1 as LGHDT and CDR2 as YNNKEL (reference sequence). CDR3: CASSPSSPLEQYF. Written as DNA, the CDR3 is TGTGCCAGCAGCCCTTCTTCCCCCCTCGAGCAGTACTTC.

The V gene is TRBV19, the J gene TRBJ1-2; 7 nucleotides line up with TRBD1. Trimming at V came to 7 bases and at J to 0 bases, leaving 8 bases not matched to a gene. From germline, CDR1 is LNHDA and CDR2 SQIVND (reference sequence). This CDR3 is built from 15 residues. CDR3 amino acids: CASKGGDRANYGYTF. The CDR3 DNA reads as TGTGCCAGTAAAGGAGGGGACAGAGCTAACTATGGCTACACCTTC.

The gene calls are TRBV28 and TRBJ2-7; TRBD2 matches 9 bases. V shed 8 bases, J shed 5 bases, and the junction held 10 bases outside the gene matches. The CDR3 is 14 residues long. Germline V gene data show CDR1 as MDHEN and CDR2 as SYDVKM. DNA for the CDR3: TGTGCCAGCGGCTCGCGGGGGGGGGCCCACGAGCAGTACTTC. Amino acids: CASGSRGGAHEQYF.

The chain uses TRBV2 and TRBJ1-5; TRBD1 matches 9 bases. The V and J ends lost 4 bases and 4 bases, in that order; junction bases with no gene match: 5. This CDR3 region has 15 residues. Germline V CDR1 and CDR2: SNHLY, FYNNEI. The DNA of the CDR3 is TGTGCCAGCAGTGGCCGGGACAGGGCTAATCAGCCCCAGCATTTT. This gives the protein CASSGRDRANQPQHF.

This sequence joins TRBV2 and TRBJ2-3; 12 bases are shared with TRBD2. Germline V gene sequence: CDR1 SNHLY, CDR2 FYNNEI. Trimming at V came to 0 bases and at J to 2 bases, leaving 6 bases not matched to a gene. CDR3 length equals 18 residues. The CDR3 sequence: CASSEAALAGGPTDTQYF. The DNA for the CDR3 is TGTGCCAGCAGTGAAGCGGCTCTAGCGGGAGGGCCCACAGATACGCAGTATTTT.

The rearrangement joins TRBV2 to TRBJ2-5, with D possibly being TRBD1 (5 bases). The germline gives CDR1 SNHLY, CDR2 FYNNEI. Trimming removed 4 bases from V and 4 bases from J, with 7 bases in between. The CDR3 loop spans 12 amino acids. CDR3 amino acids: CASSVRVETQYF. CDR3 bases: TGTGCCAGCAGTGTCAGGGTAGAGACCCAGTACTTC.

The chain is built from TRBV28 and TRBJ2-5; 10 bases are a match to TRBD1. Germline CDR1 MDHEN, CDR2 SYDVKM. V gave up 6 bases and J gave up 1 base; unmatched junction bases: 8. This CDR3 comprises 16 residues. The CDR3 sequence is CASSAGQGVFQETQYF. CDR3 nucleotide sequence: TGTGCCAGCAGCGCCGGACAGGGGGTATTCCAAGAGACCCAGTACTTC.

The V call is TRBV2, the J call TRBJ2-3, with 12 positions matching TRBD2. Germline V gene sequence: CDR1 SNHLY, CDR2 FYNNEI. The CDR3 spans 16 residues. The trim removed 8 bases at V and 0 bases at J, leaving 6 bases unmatched. CDR3 sequence: CASSIGLAGSTDTQYF. The CDR3 DNA follows: TGTGCCAGCTCAATTGGACTAGCGGGGAGCACAGATACGCAGTATTTT.

The chain carries TRBV4-1 and TRBJ2-1; 7 nucleotides line up with TRBD2. CDR3 length equals 13 residues. Germline V gene lookup returns CDR1 MGHRA and CDR2 YSYEKL. J lost 6 bases, V lost 5 bases, and 4 bases had no gene match. In nucleotides, the CDR3 is TGCGCCAGCAGCTATGCGGGAGCCAATGAGCAGTTCTTC. It is translated as CASSYAGANEQFF.

This chain uses TRBV5-4 with TRBJ1-2, with 9 bases matching TRBD1. The CDR3 covers 15 residues. Germline lookup yields CDR1 SGHNT and CDR2 YYREEE (reference sequence). The V segment lost 0 bases and the J segment 5 bases; nucleotides outside the gene matches: 5. The CDR3 DNA reads TGTGCCAGCAGCTTGGCTCGGGACAGGGATTATGGCTACACCTTC. This gives the protein CASSLARDRDYGYTF.

The chain has TRBV19 and TRBJ2-7; D is undetermined. CDR1 is LNHDA and CDR2 is SQIVND in the germline V gene (reference sequence). V lost 5 bases and J lost 5, with 7 bases in between. This CDR3 is built from 11 residues. The CDR3 reads CASSERNEQYF. CDR3 DNA sequence: TGTGCCAGTAGTGAGAGGAACGAGCAGTACTTC. The complete variable domain, with remaining parts taken from reference TRBV19 and TRBJ2-7, reads DGGITQSPKYLFRKEGQNVTLSCEQNLNHDAMYWYRQDPGQGLRLIYYSQIVNDFQKGDIAEGYSVSREKKESFPLTVTSAQKNPTAFYLCASSERNEQYFGPGTRLTVT.